The rows below give T cell receptor beta chains drawn from one sample of a study of cytomegalovirus exposure and HLA in healthy donors. Using immunoSEQ multiplex PCR, the repertoire was profiled, and TCRdb retains in-frame clones only, with some absent. Here the sample spans under 250,000 clones, 70% to 85% being singletons. Source material: PBMCs. These TCRs come from a male donor in good health and CMV-seronegative. The CDR3 runs from the conserved cysteine through the conserved F or W. D genes are given only for firm matches. For some rows the clone size is stated as once, few or many, or as a class when expanded; others skip it.

d_call	clone_size	j_call	v_call	cdr3_nt	cdr3_aa
-	few	TRBJ1-3	TRBV4-1	TGCGCCAGCAGCCCCTGGGGGACAACAAGGCTCTCTGGAAACACCATATATTTT	CASSPWGTTRLSGNTIYF
TRBD1	once	TRBJ2-7	TRBV19	TGTGCCAGCGCCGGGACAGGAGAAACCTACGAGCAGTACTTC	CASAGTGETYEQYF
TRBD2	-	TRBJ2-7	TRBV5-1	TGCGCCAGCAGCTTGGGCGGTAGCGGGGGGTCCGAGCAGTACTTC	CASSLGGSGGSEQYF
-	few	TRBJ1-3	TRBV28	TGTGCCAGCACGTCCTGGAGGTCAGAGCTAGGACCTGGAAACACCATATATTTT	CASTSWRSELGPGNTIYF
-	-	TRBJ2-7	TRBV4-1	TGCGCCAGCAGCTCCAAAGGCCAGGACGAGCAGTACTTC	CASSSKGQDEQYF
TRBD2	-	TRBJ2-1	TRBV28	TGTGCCAGCAGCTCCCCAGGGCTAGCGGGATATTACAATGAGCAGTTCTTC	CASSSPGLAGYYNEQFF
TRBD2	-	TRBJ2-3	TRBV29-1	TGCAGCGTCGCCTCTTCTGGACTAGCGGGAGTCCTACCAAGCACAGATACGCAGTATTTT	CSVASSGLAGVLPSTDTQYF
TRBD2	few	TRBJ2-1	TRBV7-8	TGTGCCAGCAGCCCCCGTGGCGGGAGGGCCCCACGTCGGAATGAGCAGTTCTTC	CASSPRGGRAPRRNEQFF
-	-	TRBJ1-1	TRBV19	TGTGCCAGTAGATGGCAGGTAAACACTGAAGCTTTCTTT	CASRWQVNTEAFF
TRBD1	-	TRBJ2-1	TRBV5-1	TGCGCCAGCAGCTTATCGGGACAGGGCTTCAATGAGCAGTTCTTC	CASSLSGQGFNEQFF
TRBD2	-	TRBJ2-3	TRBV11-2	TGTGCCAGCAGCCGTACTAGCGGGAGCACAGATACGCAGTATTTT	CASSRTSGSTDTQYF
-	-	TRBJ1-2	TRBV6-5	TGTGCCAGCAGTTACCCTCGGAGACCCAGAGTCTATGGCTACACCTTC	CASSYPRRPRVYGYTF
TRBD2	few	TRBJ2-1	TRBV6-1	TGTGCCAGCAGTGGACGACTAGCGGGAGCTTACGTAGAGCAGTTCTTC	CASSGRLAGAYVEQFF
-	-	TRBJ2-3	TRBV9	TGTGCCAGCAGCGGACTAGAAGTTGCAGATACGCAGTATTTT	CASSGLEVADTQYF
TRBD1	-	TRBJ1-4	TRBV28	TGTGCCAGCAGCTCAGGGGGCCGGGAGGAAAAACTGTTTTTT	CASSSGGREEKLFF
TRBD1	-	TRBJ1-1	TRBV19	TGTGCCAGTAGTTTTGGGACAGGCACTGAAGCTTTCTTT	CASSFGTGTEAFF
-	-	TRBJ2-1	TRBV5-1	TGCGCCAGCAGCTTGGTCGGTCGGACTACCAATGAGCAGTTCTTC	CASSLVGRTTNEQFF
TRBD2	once	TRBJ2-7	TRBV27	TGTGCCAGCAGTTCAGGGAGGGCCTACGAGCAGTACTTC	CASSSGRAYEQYF
TRBD1	-	TRBJ2-7	TRBV5-8	TGTGCCACAGGGAGCTGGGGACAGGGGCTATACGAGCAGTACTTC	CATGSWGQGLYEQYF
TRBD1	-	TRBJ1-1	TRBV14	TGTGCCAGCAGCCAGACCCGGACAGGGGGAGAGGAAGCTTTCTTT	CASSQTRTGGEEAFF
TRBD2	-	TRBJ2-1	TRBV18	TGTGCCAGCTCACCACCGGATGGACTAGCGGGGAATGAGCAGTTCTTC	CASSPPDGLAGNEQFF
-	-	TRBJ1-1	TRBV11-2	TGTGCCAGCAGCTTCGGGGGGAGGAACACTGAAGCTTTCTTT	CASSFGGRNTEAFF
-	-	TRBJ2-1	TRBV5-6	TGTGCCAGCAGCTCCCTAGCCGGAGATGAGCAGTTCTTC	CASSSLAGDEQFF
-	-	TRBJ1-2	TRBV19	TGTGCCACCGGACACCCGAACTTCTATGGCTACACCTTC	CATGHPNFYGYTF